The 11 T cell receptor beta chains below all came from one sample that was sequenced in a study of naive and memory T cell subsets (dated by TCRdb to the late 2010s). Libraries were built with UMI-ligation and nested PCR. The sequencer listed for this sample is Illumina MiSeq. The beta constant-region primer consisted of an equimolar mixture of two oligonucleotides that together covered TRBC1 and TRBC2. Four rounds of PCR, combining the SP2 primer with nested alpha and beta constant-region primers, were used to amplify the ligated cDNA. In TCRdb, the public reads were trimmed at Q25 with fastp and aligned with MiXCR, with productive beta chains retained. Rows with one shared CDR3 protein collapse into an entry with the most common genes and DNA. Recorded for this sample are more than 100,000 distinct CDR3 sequences; over 30% of them occurred a single time. Jointly, the top ten make up approximately 0.9% of the sample.

What was sequenced was central memory CD4+ T cells from blood. The cell subset or site label of this sample denotes: central memory, CD45RA- CD27+. These TCRs come from a human donor in good health.

The chain combines TRBV5-1 with TRBJ2-5, with TRBD2 matching over 8 bases. Germline lookup yields CDR1 SGHRS and CDR2 YFSETQ. Trimming at V came to 6 bases and at J to 4 bases, leaving 14 bases not matched to a gene. The CDR3 totals 16 residues. This CDR3 is CASIRSGRSTGETQYF. The CDR3 region has the DNA TGCGCCAGCATCCGGAGCGGGAGAAGTACGGGAGAGACCCAGTACTTC. Using reference TRBV5-1 and TRBJ2-5 for the parts outside the CDR3, the full variable domain is KAGVTQTPRYLIKTRGQQVTLSCSPISGHRSVSWYQQTPGQGLQFLFEYFSETQRNKGNFPGRFSGRQFSNSRSEMNVSTLELGDSALYLCASIRSGRSTGETQYFGPGTRLLVL.

V and J are TRBV5-6 and TRBJ2-5; 7 bases line up with TRBD1. This CDR3 contains 14 residues. V lost 2 bases to trimming and J lost 4 bases; unmatched junction nucleotides: 5. Germline V gives CDR1 SGHDT, CDR2 YYEEEE. The CDR3 sequence: CASSLKGAGETQYF. In DNA, the CDR3 is TGTGCCAGCAGCTTAAAGGGGGCCGGAGAGACCCAGTACTTC.

The chain uses TRBV7-3 and TRBJ2-7; tentative D call: TRBD2 (6 bases). The germline V gene has CDR1 SGHTA and CDR2 FQGTGA. The V end was cut by 5 bases, the J end by 0 bases, with 11 bases between. The CDR3 has 14 amino acids. The CDR3 protein is CASSPSSDSYEQYF. The CDR3 DNA reads as TGTGCCAGCAGCCCCTCTAGCGACTCCTACGAGCAGTACTTC.

By sample share, this clonotype is medium-sized. This chain links TRBV29-1 with TRBJ2-3, with TRBD1 as a possible D gene (5 bases). The ends were cut back, 4 bases at V and 1 base at J, with 9 bases in the middle. The CDR3 totals 13 residues. The germline V gene encodes CDR1 SQVTM and CDR2 ANQGSEA. The CDR3 region is CSVVQGGTDTQYF. The CDR3 nucleotides are TGCAGCGTTGTGCAGGGCGGCACAGATACGCAGTATTTT.

The V gene is TRBV5-1, the J gene TRBJ2-1; 11 bases line up with TRBD1. The CDR3 is 15 amino acids. V shed 3 bases and J 4 bases; nucleotides not matched to a gene: 3. Looked up from germline, CDR1 is SGHRS and CDR2 is YFSETQ. Here the CDR3 DNA reads TGCGCCAGCAGCTGGACAGGGGGCGGTTACAATGAGCAGTTCTTC. It specifies CASSWTGGGYNEQFF.

This clonotype occurred a few times. This chain connects TRBV20-1 to TRBJ2-1; 9 bases agree with TRBD2. V shed 0 bases, J shed 7 bases, and the junction held 16 bases outside the gene matches. The CDR3 contains 18 residues. Germline lookup yields CDR1 DFQATT and CDR2 SNEGSKA (reference sequence). CDR3 residues: CSARDVSVAGVLWNEQFF. The CDR3 bases are TGCAGTGCTAGAGATGTGTCGGTAGCGGGAGTCTTGTGGAATGAGCAGTTCTTC.

V usage is TRBV12-3 or TRBV12-4 and J usage is TRBJ2-3, with 7 bases matching TRBD2. J was trimmed by 7 bases and V by 10 bases; bases with no gene match: 11. The CDR3 is made up of 13 amino acids. CDR3 sequence: CATTGGSRNTQYF. The CDR3 nucleotides are TGTGCCACAACGGGCGGGAGCCGGAATACGCAGTATTTT.

This sequence joins TRBV27 and TRBJ2-1, with D hard to call. The CDR3 spans 13 residues. Per germline, CDR1 MNHEY and CDR2 SMNVEV (reference sequence). The V end lost 3 bases, the J end lost 5 bases, and 8 bases lay between the germline ends. The chain's CDR3 is CASSFQIDNEQFF. Here the CDR3 DNA reads TGTGCCAGCAGTTTCCAGATAGACAATGAGCAGTTCTTC.

The rearrangement uses TRBV4-1 and TRBJ2-1, with 8 bases matching TRBD2. This CDR3 spans 15 amino acids. The germline CDR1 and CDR2 sequences are MGHRA and YSYEKL. The trim removed 3 bases at V and 10 bases at J, leaving 11 bases unmatched. This chain's CDR3 is CASSHPGRASREQFF. CDR3 coding DNA: TGCGCCAGCAGCCATCCCGGGAGGGCTTCAAGGGAGCAGTTCTTC.

As concerns this clonotype: A much bigger clone sits one base away, suggesting this may be a read error. The rearrangement joins TRBV27 to TRBJ2-5, with 7 positions matching TRBD1. The length of the CDR3 is 16 residues. V shed 8 bases and J 0 bases; nucleotides not matched to a gene: 12. Looked up from germline, CDR1 is MNHEY and CDR2 is SMNVEV (reference sequence). The CDR3 nucleotides are TGTGCCAGCGGATTTCGACTCGACAGGGACCAAGAGACCCAGTACTTC. This codes for CASGFRLDRDQETQYF.

The chain is built from TRBV10-3 and TRBJ2-1; TRBD2 aligns across 9 bases. Germline trimming cut 4 bases from V and 4 bases from J; bases unmatched to any gene: 2. CDR3 length: 14 amino acids. The germline V gene encodes CDR1 ENHRY and CDR2 SYGVKD. The CDR3 region is CAISGLAGYNEQFF. The CDR3 DNA follows: TGTGCCATCAGTGGGCTAGCGGGGTACAATGAGCAGTTCTTC.